Shown below are 32 T cell receptor beta chains from a single sample sequenced in a study of shared clonotypes between healthy human individuals. Generated by immunoSEQ multiplex PCR, the TCRdb table keeps only in-frame clones and is missing some. The sample includes hundreds of thousands of clones, 73% seen only once; the top ten take around 2%. The material sequenced was memory CD4+ T cells sorted from blood. As to subset: CD45RA-negative fraction. The receptors were sampled from a woman aged 25 to 39 in good health.

The chain couples TRBV28 to TRBJ2-1; the D gene is possibly TRBD2 (6 bases). The length of the CDR3 is 17 residues. The germline CDR1 and CDR2 sequences are MDHEN and SYDVKM. V lost 5 bases, J lost 0 bases, and 17 bases lay in between. CDR3 sequence (DNA): TGTGCCAGCAGTCTACGACTAGTCTTTGTCTCCTACAATGAGCAGTTCTTC. Amino acids: CASSLRLVFVSYNEQFF.

This sequence joins TRBV28 and TRBJ2-7; 10 nucleotides agree with TRBD1. The trim removed 6 bases at V and 2 bases at J, leaving 7 bases unmatched. The CDR3 extends over 15 amino acids. CDR1 and CDR2 from the germline V gene are MDHEN and SYDVKM. CDR3 protein: CASRSGTGVTYEQYF. The CDR3 bases are TGTGCCAGCAGATCCGGGACAGGGGTTACCTACGAGCAGTACTTC. Full variable domain (rest looked up from reference TRBV28 and TRBJ2-7): DVKVTQSSRYLVKRTGEKVFLECVQDMDHENMFWYRQDPGLGLRLIYFSYDVKMKEKGDIPEGYSVSREKKERFSLILESASTNQTSMYLCASRSGTGVTYEQYFGPGTRLTVT.

J is TRBJ2-5 and V is TRBV29-1; 9 nucleotides agree with TRBD1. Per the germline V gene, CDR1 is SQVTM and CDR2 is ANQGSEA. The CDR3 runs to 13 residues. J was trimmed by 3 bases and V by 6 bases; bases with no gene match: 5. DNA of the CDR3: TGCAGCGTCCTGGGACAGGGTAAAGAGACCCAGTACTTC. It yields the protein CSVLGQGKETQYF.

This chain connects TRBV6-5 to TRBJ2-1; D remains ambiguous. CDR1 MNHEY and CDR2 SVGAGI come from the germline V gene. V gave up 5 bases and J gave up 0 bases, with 11 bases separating them. The CDR3 length is 15 residues. The CDR3 region is CASSIRRSSYNEQFF. CDR3 nucleotides: TGTGCCAGCAGTATCCGCCGGAGCTCCTACAATGAGCAGTTCTTC.

The chain combines TRBV7-9 with TRBJ1-1, with D possibly being TRBD1 (5 bases). The V end was cut by 1 base, the J end by 0 bases, with 12 bases between. Germline CDR1 is SEHNR and CDR2 is FQNEAQ (reference sequence). The CDR3 runs 16 residues. The CDR3 region is CASSLGSGTLNTEAFF. The DNA of the CDR3 is TGTGCCAGCAGCTTAGGGTCTGGGACTTTGAACACTGAAGCTTTCTTT.

This sequence joins TRBV5-8 and TRBJ2-1; possible D gene TRBD1, 5 bases. Trimming left V 1 base short and J 11 bases short, with 10 bases between. The CDR3 spans 12 residues. Per the germline V gene, CDR1 is SGHTS and CDR2 is YDEGEE. CDR3: CASSLRQGKQFF. CDR3 DNA sequence: TGTGCCAGCAGCTTGCGGCAGGGAAAGCAGTTCTTC. The full variable domain, completed using reference TRBV5-8 and TRBJ2-1, is EAGVTQSPTHLIKTRGQQATLRCSPISGHTSVYWYQQALGLGLQFLLWYDEGEERNRGNFPPRFSGRQFPNYSSELNVNALELEDSALYLCASSLRQGKQFFGPGTRLTVL.

The chain employs TRBV11-2 and TRBJ1-1, with D unclear. V was shortened by 5 bases and J by 4 bases, with 17 bases between the two germline ends. Germline V gene data show CDR1 as SGHAT and CDR2 as FQNNGV. The CDR3 spans 15 residues. The CDR3 sequence: CASSPGRSRATEAFF. Here the CDR3 DNA reads TGTGCCAGCAGCCCTGGGCGCTCCCGGGCCACTGAAGCTTTCTTT.

V usage is TRBV5-1 and J usage is TRBJ1-2; tentatively, D is TRBD1 (6 bases). CDR3 size: 15 residues. Germline CDR1 reads SGHRS; CDR2 reads YFSETQ. V lost 4 bases and J 3 bases, leaving 16 bases between the germline ends. The CDR3 loop is CASSLRVGADYGYTF. In DNA form, the CDR3 reads TGCGCCAGCAGCCTCCGCGTGGGGGCGGACTATGGCTACACCTTC.

The V and J genes are TRBV1 and TRBJ1-1. TRBV1 counts as a pseudogene. This CDR3 is 16 amino acids long. The CDR3 loop reads CTSSQDWTRRNTEAFF. The CDR3 DNA sequence: TGCACCAGCAGCCAAGATTGGACCAGAAGGAACACTGAAGCTTTCTTT.

The chain carries TRBV2 and TRBJ1-3; D might be TRBD1 (5 bases). CDR1 is SNHLY, CDR2 FYNNEI, per germline. V was shortened by 0 bases and J by 0 bases, with 12 bases between the two germline ends. The CDR3 runs to 17 residues. CDR3 sequence reads: CASSEAPGTSSGNTIYF. The CDR3 bases are TGTGCCAGCAGTGAAGCGCCGGGGACGAGCTCTGGAAACACCATATATTTT.

The chain has TRBV4-2 and TRBJ2-5; 10 bases line up with TRBD1. The length of the CDR3 is 15 residues. V shed 3 bases and J 1 base; nucleotides not matched to a gene: 2. Germline lookup yields CDR1 LGHNA and CDR2 YNFKEQ. CDR3 nucleotide sequence: TGTGCCAGCAGCCAGACAGGGGGCATCCAAGAGACCCAGTACTTC. This codes for CASSQTGGIQETQYF.

On this clone itself: A much larger clone sits a single nucleotide away, making a read error possible. The V gene is TRBV7-3, the J gene TRBJ2-7; 13 bases agree with TRBD2. There are 15 residues in the CDR3. Germline V CDR1 and CDR2: SGHTA, FQGTGA. Unmatched junction bases numbered 3, after V lost 5 bases and J lost 2 bases. The CDR3 DNA reads TGTGCCAGCAGCCTCGGGACTAGCGGGACCTACGAGCAGTACTTC. Translating it yields CASSLGTSGTYEQYF.

The V gene is TRBV11-1, the J gene TRBJ2-7, with D hard to call. V dropped 1 base and J dropped 3 bases, with 10 bases sitting between them. Germline V lookup: CDR1 SGHAT, CDR2 FQDESV (reference sequence). This CDR3 has 14 amino acids. The CDR3 nucleotides are TGTGCCAGCAGCTTAGGTGGGTCCCACTACGAGCAGTACTTC. Protein sequence: CASSLGGSHYEQYF.

The V and J genes are TRBV29-1 and TRBJ2-1; TRBD2 might be the D (5 bases). Germline CDR1 is SQVTM and CDR2 is ANQGSEA. Trimming took off 4 bases at V and 7 bases at J, with 11 bases between the two ends. The CDR3 is 12 amino acids. The CDR3 sequence is CSVVGRSNEQFF. As DNA, the CDR3 is TGCAGCGTTGTGGGGAGATCAAATGAGCAGTTCTTC.

V gene TRBV11-2 combines with J gene TRBJ2-7, with 8 bases aligning to TRBD2. Germline CDR1 and CDR2: SGHAT and FQNNGV. The CDR3 is 15 amino acids. After removal of 5 bases from V and 2 bases from J, the junction contained 8 bases not matched to a gene. As DNA, the CDR3 is TGTGCCAGCAGCCCCACCGGGGGGGATCCCTACGAGCAGTACTTC. Translated: CASSPTGGDPYEQYF.

The table lists this clone with a count of one. The genes are TRBV19 and TRBJ1-1; no firm D call. The V gene lost 6 bases and the J gene lost 3 bases, with 17 bases spanning the gap. In germline, CDR1 is LNHDA, CDR2 SQIVND (reference sequence). The CDR3 sequence is 15 residues long. Here the CDR3 reads CASRRPQTGDTEAFF. The CDR3 DNA sequence: TGTGCCAGTAGGAGACCACAGACCGGGGACACTGAAGCTTTCTTT.

The V gene is TRBV28, the J gene TRBJ1-1; D uncertain. Germline V gives CDR1 MDHEN, CDR2 SYDVKM. The CDR3 extends over 14 amino acids. With 4 bases removed from V and 9 bases from J, the gap between germline ends came to 18 bases. The CDR3 DNA follows: TGTGCCAGCAGTTCCCGAGGGCCATTATTGCAAGCTTTCTTT. Translated, it gives CASSSRGPLLQAFF.

As concerns this clone: Given a far larger clone just one base away, this is likely a sequencing read error. Additional DNA sequences in this sample encode the identical CDR3. The chain joins TRBV6-6 to TRBJ2-3; the D is unclear. The V end was cut by 2 bases, the J end by 6 bases, with 6 bases between. This CDR3 contains 12 residues. Germline values: CDR1 MNHNY, CDR2 SVGAGI (reference sequence). The chain's CDR3 is CASSYGPDTQYF. CDR3 in DNA: TGTGCCAGCAGTTACGGGCCGGATACGCAGTATTTT.

Concerning this clone itself: Other nucleotide sequences in the sample specify the same CDR3. The chain carries TRBV9 and TRBJ2-7; D is possibly TRBD1 (7 bases). V lost 0 bases, J lost 4 bases, and 11 bases lay in between. CDR1 SGDLS and CDR2 YYNGEE come from the germline V gene. CDR3 length equals 14 residues. CDR3: CASSVATGTYEQYF. In nucleotides, the CDR3 is TGTGCCAGCAGCGTAGCGACAGGGACTTACGAGCAGTACTTC.

This chain joins TRBV4-1 and TRBJ2-1; TRBD2 matches 12 bases. The CDR3 contains 17 residues. V was pared by 2 bases and J by 7 bases, with 9 bases of the junction left unmatched. CDR1 is MGHRA, CDR2 YSYEKL, per germline. CDR3 sequence: CASSQQQLAGGVNEQFF. The CDR3 DNA sequence: TGCGCCAGCAGCCAACAACAACTAGCGGGAGGAGTAAATGAGCAGTTCTTC.

This clone was detected only once. The rearrangement uses TRBV28 and TRBJ1-5; 7 nucleotides agree with TRBD1. The CDR3 totals 15 residues. Germline V gives CDR1 MDHEN, CDR2 SYDVKM. J lost 3 bases, V lost 6 bases, and 8 bases had no gene match. The CDR3 here is CASSSGTVNNQPQHF. For the CDR3, the DNA is TGTGCCAGCAGCTCAGGGACAGTCAACAATCAGCCCCAGCATTTT.

This sequence joins TRBV7-2 and TRBJ2-5; D ambiguous. TRBJ2-7 explains the end of the DNA better; the J call may be wrong. Germline assignment: CDR1 SGHTA and CDR2 FQGNSA. This CDR3 has 11 residues. CDR3 coding DNA: TGTGCCAGCAGCCGTTACAGCGAGCAGTACTTC. It is translated as CASSRYSEQYF.

The gene calls are TRBV7-9 and TRBJ1-4; 7 bases match TRBD1. CDR1 SEHNR and CDR2 FQNEAQ come from the germline V gene (reference sequence). With V trimmed by 1 base and J by 1 base, 3 bases remained unmatched. The length of the CDR3 is 16 residues. CDR3 sequence reads: CASSLDRGGTNEKLFF. CDR3 nucleotides: TGTGCCAGCAGCTTAGACAGGGGTGGAACTAATGAAAAACTGTTTTTT. Using reference TRBV7-9 and TRBJ1-4 for the parts outside the CDR3, the full variable domain is DTGVSQNPRHKITKRGQNVTFRCDPISEHNRLYWYRQTLGQGPEFLTYFQNEAQLEKSRLLSDRFSAERPKGSFSTLEIQRTEQGDSAMYLCASSLDRGGTNEKLFFGSGTQLSVL.

In regard to this clone: This same CDR3 is encoded by further DNA sequences in the sample. The CDR3 region has the DNA TGTGCCAGCAGTTTTCTAGGGGGCGGGACTGAAGCTTTCTTT. Its protein is CASSFLGGGTEAFF. The V gene is TRBV28, the J gene TRBJ1-1; 7 nucleotides line up with TRBD1. The germline V gene has CDR1 MDHEN and CDR2 SYDVKM. This CDR3 has 14 amino acids. The J segment lost 5 bases and the V segment lost 3 bases, leaving 6 bases of the junction unmatched.

This clone has a single count. The chain joins TRBV4-1 to TRBJ1-2; D not certain. The CDR3 is made up of 15 amino acids. V dropped 1 base and J dropped 4 bases, with 13 bases sitting between them. The germline V gene has CDR1 MGHRA and CDR2 YSYEKL. As DNA, the CDR3 is TGCGCCAGCAGCCAAGGAGGTAGGCGGGGCTATGGCTACACCTTC. Residues: CASSQGGRRGYGYTF.

The chain couples TRBV19 to TRBJ2-7; unclear D gene. Between the trimmed V and J ends, which lost 4 bases and 3 bases, there was a span of 7 bases. CDR1 LNHDA and CDR2 SQIVND come from the germline V gene (reference sequence). The CDR3 runs to 12 residues. This CDR3 reads CASSKGRYEQYF. The CDR3 nucleotides are TGTGCCAGTAGTAAAGGGCGCTACGAGCAGTACTTC.

The chain combines TRBV30 with TRBJ2-1; maybe TRBD2 (5 bases). V dropped 0 bases and J dropped 1 base, with 7 bases sitting between them. Per the germline V gene, CDR1 is GTSNPN and CDR2 is SVGIG (reference sequence). The CDR3 is made up of 14 amino acids. The CDR3 loop is CAWSVGSSYNEQFF. In DNA form, the CDR3 reads TGTGCCTGGAGTGTAGGGAGTTCCTACAATGAGCAGTTCTTC.

The V and J genes are TRBV5-5 and TRBJ2-1, with a weak D call TRBD2 (6 bases). The CDR3 has 15 residues. V was pared by 4 bases and J by 7 bases, with 18 bases between. In germline, CDR1 is SGHKS, CDR2 YYEKEE (reference sequence). This chain's CDR3 is CASSLIPGASNEQFF. The CDR3 DNA reads TGTGCCAGCAGCCTAATTCCGGGAGCCTCAAATGAGCAGTTCTTC.

The CDR3 DNA is TGCGCCAGCAGCTCAACAGGACAGGGGGCGTTTGAGCAGTTCTTC. Translation gives CASSSTGQGAFEQFF. This chain connects TRBV5-1 to TRBJ2-1; the match to TRBD1 covers 11 bases. The CDR3 contains 15 residues. V was pared by 3 bases and J by 9 bases, with 8 bases of the junction left unmatched. Per the germline V gene, CDR1 is SGHRS and CDR2 is YFSETQ.

Turning to this clone: Distinct nucleotide sequences in the sample also encode this CDR3. The V and J genes are TRBV28 and TRBJ2-6, with D uncertain. In germline, CDR1 is MDHEN, CDR2 SYDVKM. V lost 5 bases, J lost 0 bases, and 8 bases lay in between. The length of the CDR3 is 15 residues. CDR3 nucleotide sequence: TGTGCCAGCAGTCCCCACCGCTCTGGGGCCAACGTCCTGACTTTC. It codes for CASSPHRSGANVLTF.

The J gene is TRBJ1-1, the V gene TRBV2; D gene unclear. V was clipped by 3 bases and J by 5 bases, with 16 bases between them. This CDR3 comprises 15 residues. In germline, CDR1 is SNHLY, CDR2 FYNNEI. CDR3 in DNA: TGTGCCAGCAGTGACTTGGACGGCGGAGGGACTGAAGCTTTCTTT. Protein: CASSDLDGGGTEAFF.

This clone was counted a few times. The chain couples TRBV19 to TRBJ2-6; no definite D call. This CDR3 contains 16 residues. Trimming took off 3 bases at V and 0 bases at J, with 9 bases between the two ends. Germline CDR1 is LNHDA and CDR2 is SQIVND (reference sequence). CDR3 sequence: CASSIRQSSGANVLTF. The CDR3 DNA is TGTGCCAGTAGTATTCGGCAGTCCTCTGGGGCCAACGTCCTGACTTTC. The whole variable domain, filled in from reference TRBV19 and TRBJ2-6, reads DGGITQSPKYLFRKEGQNVTLSCEQNLNHDAMYWYRQDPGQGLRLIYYSQIVNDFQKGDIAEGYSVSREKKESFPLTVTSAQKNPTAFYLCASSIRQSSGANVLTFGAGSRLTVL.